This T cell receptor (beta chain) was retrieved from a study of T cells in Graves' hyperthyroidism and ophthalmopathy. The CDR3 consists of 13 residues. The ends were cut back, 10 bases at V and 3 bases at J, with 12 bases in the middle. Germline CDR1 is MDHEN and CDR2 is SYDVKM. Amplified TCR beta CDR3 regions derived from RNA transcripts. HTBI primers were employed in a first-round RT-PCR of the TCR CDR3. TCRdb redid the calling of the multiplex PCR reads with MiXCR, one entry per CDR3 protein. This table has about 270,000 distinct CDR3 sequences, approximately 23% appearing once. Lactation, pregnancy, other autoimmune disease or uncontrolled infection excluded patients.

The sequence came from a man aged 30-40 years with Graves' ophthalmopathy. The chain employs TRBV28 and TRBJ1-4, with no clear D. The sequencing sample was made of blood. The DNA of the CDR3 is TGTGCCACCCTCGGGATTTCTAATGAAAAACTGTTTTTT. This translates into CATLGISNEKLFF.